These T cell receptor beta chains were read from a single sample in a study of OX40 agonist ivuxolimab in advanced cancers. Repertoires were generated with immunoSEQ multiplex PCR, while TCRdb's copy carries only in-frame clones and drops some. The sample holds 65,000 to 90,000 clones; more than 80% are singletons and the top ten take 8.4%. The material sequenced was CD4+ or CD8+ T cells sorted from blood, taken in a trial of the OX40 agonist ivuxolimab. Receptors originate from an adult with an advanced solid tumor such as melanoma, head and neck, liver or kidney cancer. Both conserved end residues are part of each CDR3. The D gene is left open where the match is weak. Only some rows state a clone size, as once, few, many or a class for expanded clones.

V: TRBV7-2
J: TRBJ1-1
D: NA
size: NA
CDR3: CASSLRGLATEAFF
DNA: TGTGCCAGCAGCTTAAGAGGGTTGGCCACTGAAGCTTTCTTT

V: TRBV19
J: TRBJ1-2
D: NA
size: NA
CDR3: CAARGPEGYTF
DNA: TGTGCCGCCCGGGGACCGGAGGGCTACACCTTC

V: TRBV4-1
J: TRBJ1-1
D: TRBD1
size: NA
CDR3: CASSPRQGLNTEAFF
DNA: TGCGCCAGCAGCCCCCGACAGGGGTTGAACACTGAAGCTTTCTTT

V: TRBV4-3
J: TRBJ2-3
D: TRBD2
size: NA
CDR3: CASSQDLPAGVSDTQYF
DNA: TGCGCCAGCAGCCAAGATCTTCCAGCGGGAGTCTCAGATACGCAGTATTTT

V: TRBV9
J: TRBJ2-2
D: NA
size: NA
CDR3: CASSDDPDRNTGELFF
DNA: TGTGCCAGCAGCGACGATCCGGATAGGAACACCGGGGAGCTGTTTTTT

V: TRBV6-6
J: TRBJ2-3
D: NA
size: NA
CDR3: CASSYSRADTQYF
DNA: TGTGCCAGCAGTTACTCCAGGGCAGATACGCAGTATTTT

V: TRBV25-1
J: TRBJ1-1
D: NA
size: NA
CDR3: CASDSGGEAFF
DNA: TGTGCCAGCGATAGTGGAGGGGAAGCTTTCTTT

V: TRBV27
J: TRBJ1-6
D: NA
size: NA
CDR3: CASSLSGLRNSPLHF
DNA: TGTGCCAGCAGTTTAAGTGGACTCCGGAATTCACCCCTCCACTTT

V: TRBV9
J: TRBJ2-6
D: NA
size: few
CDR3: CASSVRSGANVLTF
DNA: TGTGCCAGCAGCGTTAGATCTGGGGCCAACGTCCTGACTTTC

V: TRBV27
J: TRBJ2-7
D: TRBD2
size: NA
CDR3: CASSFSRTSFYEQYF
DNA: TGTGCCAGCAGTTTTAGCCGGACTAGTTTCTACGAGCAGTACTTC

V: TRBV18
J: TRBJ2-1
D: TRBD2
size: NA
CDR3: CASSSMSGRSYNEQFF
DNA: TGTGCCAGCTCATCAATGAGCGGGAGGAGCTACAATGAGCAGTTCTTC

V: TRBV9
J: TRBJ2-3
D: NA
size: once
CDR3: CASSVTEDTQYF
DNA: TGTGCCAGCAGCGTAACAGAAGATACGCAGTATTTT

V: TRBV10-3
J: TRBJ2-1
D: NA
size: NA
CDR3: CAISDDIGNEQFF
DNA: TGTGCCATCAGCGACGATATTGGCAATGAGCAGTTCTTC

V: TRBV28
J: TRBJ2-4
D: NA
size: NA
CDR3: CASRLNRGTSKNIQYF
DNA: TGTGCCAGCAGGCTTAACCGCGGGACATCCAAAAACATTCAGTACTTC

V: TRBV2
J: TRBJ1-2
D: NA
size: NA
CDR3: CASSGRRKDGYTF
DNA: TGTGCCAGCAGTGGTAGGAGAAAGGATGGCTACACCTTC

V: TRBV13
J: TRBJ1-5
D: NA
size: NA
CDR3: CASSLGLTDSNQPQHF
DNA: TGTGCCAGCAGCTTAGGCCTGACAGATAGCAATCAGCCCCAGCATTTT

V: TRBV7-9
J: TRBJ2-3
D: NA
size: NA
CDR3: CASSHTFSGSRTDTQYF
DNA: TGTGCCAGCAGCCACACATTTTCTGGCTCGCGCACAGATACGCAGTATTTT

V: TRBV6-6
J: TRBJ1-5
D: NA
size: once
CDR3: CASSTPRESNQPQHF
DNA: TGTGCCAGCAGTACACCTAGGGAGAGCAATCAGCCCCAGCATTTT

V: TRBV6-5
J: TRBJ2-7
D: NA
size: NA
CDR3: CASSYSSAAYEQYF
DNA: TGTGCCAGCAGTTACTCTAGCGCAGCCTACGAGCAGTACTTC

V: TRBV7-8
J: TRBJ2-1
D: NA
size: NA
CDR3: CASSSGGTMYNEQFF
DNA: TGTGCCAGCAGCTCAGGGGGGACAATGTACAATGAGCAGTTCTTC

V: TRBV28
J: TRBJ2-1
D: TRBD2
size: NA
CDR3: CASRLLAGGINEQFF
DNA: TGTGCCAGCAGACTTCTAGCGGGGGGGATCAATGAGCAGTTCTTC

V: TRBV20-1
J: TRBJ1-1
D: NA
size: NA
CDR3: CSARGGAEAFF
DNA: TGCAGTGCTAGAGGTGGAGCTGAAGCTTTCTTT

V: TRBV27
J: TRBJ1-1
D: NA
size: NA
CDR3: CASSLSDSVNTEAFF
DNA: TGTGCCAGCAGTTTATCGGACAGTGTGAACACTGAAGCTTTCTTT

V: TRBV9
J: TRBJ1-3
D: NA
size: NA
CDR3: CASSVITGNTIYF
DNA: TGTGCCAGCAGCGTAATCACTGGAAACACCATATATTTT

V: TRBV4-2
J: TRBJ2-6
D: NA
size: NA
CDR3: CASSQTYPPGANVLTF
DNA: TGTGCCAGCAGCCAAACCTATCCCCCTGGGGCCAACGTCCTGACTTTC

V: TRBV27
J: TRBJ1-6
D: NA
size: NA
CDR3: CASSLSGWALHF
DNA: TGTGCCAGCAGTTTATCGGGGTGGGCCCTCCACTTT

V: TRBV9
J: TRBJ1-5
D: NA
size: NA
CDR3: CASSYSGRAGQPQHF
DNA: TGTGCCAGCAGCTATTCGGGGAGGGCTGGGCAGCCCCAGCATTTT

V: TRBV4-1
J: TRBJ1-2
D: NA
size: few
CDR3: CASSQVTVNYGYTF
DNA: TGCGCCAGCAGCCAAGTAACAGTGAACTATGGCTACACCTTC

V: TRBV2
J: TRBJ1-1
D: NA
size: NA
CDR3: CASSEGGLVEAFF
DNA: TGTGCCAGCAGTGAAGGGGGTTTAGTTGAAGCTTTCTTT

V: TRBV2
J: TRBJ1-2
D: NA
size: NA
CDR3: CASREGHYGYTF
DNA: TGTGCCAGCAGGGAGGGACACTATGGCTACACCTTC

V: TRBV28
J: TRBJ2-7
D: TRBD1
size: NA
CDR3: CASSLLTGGSEQYF
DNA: TGTGCCAGCAGTTTATTGACAGGGGGAAGCGAGCAGTACTTC

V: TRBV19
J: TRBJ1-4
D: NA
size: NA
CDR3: CASSMGIATNEKLFF
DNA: TGTGCCAGTAGTATGGGTATTGCAACTAATGAAAAACTGTTTTTT

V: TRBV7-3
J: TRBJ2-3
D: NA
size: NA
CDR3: CASSLKSTDTQYF
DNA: TGTGCCAGCAGCTTAAAGAGCACAGATACGCAGTATTTT

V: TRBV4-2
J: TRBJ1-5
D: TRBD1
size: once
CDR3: CASSQDGGTGSQPQHF
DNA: TGTGCCAGCAGCCAAGATGGGGGGACAGGGAGTCAGCCCCAGCATTTT

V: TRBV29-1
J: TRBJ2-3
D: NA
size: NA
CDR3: CSIVRGVSADTQYF
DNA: TGCAGCATTGTTAGGGGGGTCTCGGCAGATACGCAGTATTTT

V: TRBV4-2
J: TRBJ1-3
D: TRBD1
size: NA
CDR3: CASSQQGAEGNTIYF
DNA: TGTGCCAGCAGCCAGCAGGGGGCGGAAGGAAACACCATATATTTT

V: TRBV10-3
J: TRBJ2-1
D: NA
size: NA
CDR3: CAISESTEQFF
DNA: TGTGCCATCAGTGAGTCTACCGAGCAGTTCTTC

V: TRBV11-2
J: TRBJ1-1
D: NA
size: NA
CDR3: CASSLVLNTEAFF
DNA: TGTGCCAGCAGCTTAGTACTGAACACTGAAGCTTTCTTT

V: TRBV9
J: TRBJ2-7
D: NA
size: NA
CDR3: CASSARFGVPPYEQYF
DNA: TGTGCCAGCAGCGCCCGTTTTGGCGTTCCCCCCTACGAGCAGTACTTC

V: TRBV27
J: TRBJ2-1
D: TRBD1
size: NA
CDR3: CASSFGPGQGRNEQFF
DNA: TGTGCCAGCAGTTTCGGGCCGGGACAGGGGAGGAATGAGCAGTTCTTC

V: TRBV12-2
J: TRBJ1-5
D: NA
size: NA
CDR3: CASRLGDRSLYSNQPQHF
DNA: TGTGCAAGTCGCTTAGGAGACAGATCCCTCTATAGCAATCAGCCCCAGCATTTT

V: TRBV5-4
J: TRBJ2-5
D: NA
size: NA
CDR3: CATNFRGGRRETQYF
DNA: TGTGCCACCAACTTCAGGGGGGGGCGGCGAGAGACCCAGTACTTC